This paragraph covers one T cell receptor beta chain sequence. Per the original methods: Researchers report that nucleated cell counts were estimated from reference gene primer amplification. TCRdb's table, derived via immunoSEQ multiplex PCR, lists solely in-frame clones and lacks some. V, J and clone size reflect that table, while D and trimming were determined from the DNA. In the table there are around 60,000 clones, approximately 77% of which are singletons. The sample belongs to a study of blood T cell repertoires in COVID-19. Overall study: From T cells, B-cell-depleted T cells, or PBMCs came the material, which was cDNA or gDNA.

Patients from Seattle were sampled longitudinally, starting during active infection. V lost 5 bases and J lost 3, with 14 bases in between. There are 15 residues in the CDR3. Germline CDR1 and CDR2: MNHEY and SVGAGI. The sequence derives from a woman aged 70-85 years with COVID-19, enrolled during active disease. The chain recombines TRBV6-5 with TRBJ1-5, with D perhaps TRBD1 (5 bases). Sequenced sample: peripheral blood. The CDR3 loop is CASSRGLVANQPQHF. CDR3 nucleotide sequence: TGTGCCAGCAGTAGGGGATTAGTGGCCAATCAGCCCCAGCATTTT.